These 4 T cell receptor beta chains share one sample of origin, sequenced in a study of a mutant IDH1 vaccine in newly diagnosed glioma. TCRdb's table, derived via immunoSEQ multiplex PCR, lists solely in-frame clones and lacks some. The sample lists approximately 50,000 clones, more than 75% occurring once. No antigen has been identified for these receptors. Time point noted: week 47, end of study. It was 300 ug of mutant IDH1 20-mer peptide that made up each vaccine dose, given with topical imiquimod. The sequences come from PBMCs, collected from a glioma patient whose treatment included an IDH1 peptide vaccine. The receptors here all came from a woman between 35 and 50 years old with glioma. Some clones in this sample may be carry-over from other donors' samples.

This sequence joins TRBV30 and TRBJ2-3; unclear D gene. Germline values: CDR1 GTSNPN, CDR2 SVGIG (reference sequence). This CDR3 contains 12 residues. The ends were cut back, 3 bases at V and 5 bases at J, with 9 bases in the middle. CDR3 amino acids: CAWSESRDTQYF. Here the CDR3 DNA reads TGTGCCTGGAGCGAATCGAGAGATACGCAGTATTTT.

The V and J genes are TRBV4-3 and TRBJ2-3; 10 bases match TRBD2. Looked up from germline, CDR1 is LGHNA and CDR2 is YSLEER. This CDR3 comprises 18 residues. Trimming at V came to 0 bases and at J to 7 bases, leaving 13 bases not matched to a gene. CDR3 in DNA: TGCGCCAGCAGCCAAGATTCTCCCGTAGCGGGGGGTTTTCATACGCAGTATTTT. Translating gives CASSQDSPVAGGFHTQYF.

The chain joins TRBV9 to TRBJ1-3; no clear D. V was cut by 4 bases and J by 0 bases, with 14 bases left in between. Germline V gene lookup returns CDR1 SGDLS and CDR2 YYNGEE. This CDR3 is 16 amino acids long. In nucleotides, the CDR3 is TGTGCCAGCAGCACCGGGCCCCCGAGCTCTGGAAACACCATATATTTT. Residues: CASSTGPPSSGNTIYF.

The V gene is TRBV13, the J gene TRBJ1-1; possibly TRBD1 for D (6 bases). Trimming removed 1 base at V and 13 bases at J, with 13 bases between. The germline V gene has CDR1 PRHDT and CDR2 FYEKMQ (reference sequence). The CDR3 runs to 12 residues. The DNA for the CDR3 is TGTGCCAGCAGCTTAGACCGGGACACGGGTTTCTTT. Its translation is CASSLDRDTGFF.